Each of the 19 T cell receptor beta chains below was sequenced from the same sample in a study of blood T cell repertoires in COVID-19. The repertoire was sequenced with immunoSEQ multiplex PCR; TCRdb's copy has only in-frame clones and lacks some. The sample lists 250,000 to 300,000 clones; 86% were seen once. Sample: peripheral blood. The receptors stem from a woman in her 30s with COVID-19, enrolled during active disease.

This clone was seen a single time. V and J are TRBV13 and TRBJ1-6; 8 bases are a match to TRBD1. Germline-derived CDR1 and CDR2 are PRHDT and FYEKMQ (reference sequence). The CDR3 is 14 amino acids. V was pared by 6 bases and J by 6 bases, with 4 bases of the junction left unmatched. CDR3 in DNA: TGTGCCAGCAGTCTAGGACAGGGTAATTCACCCCTCCACTTT. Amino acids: CASSLGQGNSPLHF.

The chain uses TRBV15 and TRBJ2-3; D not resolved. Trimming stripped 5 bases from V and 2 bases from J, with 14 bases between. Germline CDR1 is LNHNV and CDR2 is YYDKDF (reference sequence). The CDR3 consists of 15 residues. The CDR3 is CATSSQWASTDTQYF. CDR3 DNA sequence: TGTGCCACCAGCTCTCAATGGGCATCCACAGATACGCAGTATTTT.

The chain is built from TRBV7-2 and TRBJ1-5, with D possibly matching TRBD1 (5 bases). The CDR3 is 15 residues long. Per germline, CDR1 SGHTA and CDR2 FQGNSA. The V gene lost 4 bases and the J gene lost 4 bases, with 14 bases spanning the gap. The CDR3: CASSSDAGGNQPQHF. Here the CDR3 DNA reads TGTGCCAGCAGCTCGGACGCGGGGGGGAATCAGCCCCAGCATTTT.

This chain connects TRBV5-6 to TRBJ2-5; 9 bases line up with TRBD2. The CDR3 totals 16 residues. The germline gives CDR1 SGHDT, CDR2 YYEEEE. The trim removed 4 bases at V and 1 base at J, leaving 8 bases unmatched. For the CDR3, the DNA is TGTGCCAGCAGCCCGCTTGGGCGGGGGGGCCAAGAGACCCAGTACTTC. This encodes CASSPLGRGGQETQYF.

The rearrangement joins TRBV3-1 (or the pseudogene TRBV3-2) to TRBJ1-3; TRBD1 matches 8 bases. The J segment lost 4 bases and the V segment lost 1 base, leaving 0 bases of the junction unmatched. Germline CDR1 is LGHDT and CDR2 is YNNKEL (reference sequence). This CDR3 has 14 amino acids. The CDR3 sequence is CASSQGTGGNTIYF. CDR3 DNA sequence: TGTGCCAGCAGCCAAGGGACAGGGGGAAACACCATATATTTT.

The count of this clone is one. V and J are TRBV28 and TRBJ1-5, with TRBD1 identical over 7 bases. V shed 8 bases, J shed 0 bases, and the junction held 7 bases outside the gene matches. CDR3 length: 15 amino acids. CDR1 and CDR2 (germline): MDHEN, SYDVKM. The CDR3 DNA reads TGTGCCAGCGATAAGCAGGGGGGTAGCAATCAGCCCCAGCATTTT. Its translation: CASDKQGGSNQPQHF.

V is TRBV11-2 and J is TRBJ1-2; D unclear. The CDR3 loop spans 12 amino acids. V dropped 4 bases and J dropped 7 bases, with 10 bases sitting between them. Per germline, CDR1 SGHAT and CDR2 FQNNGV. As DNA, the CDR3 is TGTGCCAGCAGCTCGCGGAGCGTTGGCTACACCTTC. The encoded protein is CASSSRSVGYTF.

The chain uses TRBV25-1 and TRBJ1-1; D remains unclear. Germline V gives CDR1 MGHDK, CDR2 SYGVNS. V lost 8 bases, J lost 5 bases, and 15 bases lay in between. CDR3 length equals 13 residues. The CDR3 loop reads CASQDRKQTEAFF. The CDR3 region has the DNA TGTGCCAGCCAGGATAGGAAGCAAACTGAAGCTTTCTTT.

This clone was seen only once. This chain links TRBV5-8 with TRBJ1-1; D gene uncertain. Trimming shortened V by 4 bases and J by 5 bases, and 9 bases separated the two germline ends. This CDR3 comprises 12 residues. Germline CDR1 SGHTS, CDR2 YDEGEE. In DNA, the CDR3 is TGTGCCAGCAGCCCCTGGGCAACTGAAGCTTTCTTT. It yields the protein CASSPWATEAFF.

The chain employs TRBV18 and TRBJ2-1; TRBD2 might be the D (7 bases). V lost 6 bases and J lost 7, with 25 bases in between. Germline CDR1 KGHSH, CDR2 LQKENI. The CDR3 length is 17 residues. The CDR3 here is CASSPSMSWGGWNEQFF. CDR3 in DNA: TGTGCCAGCTCGCCGTCGATGTCCTGGGGGGGCTGGAATGAGCAGTTCTTC. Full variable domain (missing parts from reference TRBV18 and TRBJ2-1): NAGVMQNPRHLVRRRGQEARLRCSPMKGHSHVYWYRQLPEEGLKFMVYLQKENIIDESGMPKERFSAEFPKEGPSILRIQQVVRGDSAAYFCASSPSMSWGGWNEQFFGPGTRLTVL.

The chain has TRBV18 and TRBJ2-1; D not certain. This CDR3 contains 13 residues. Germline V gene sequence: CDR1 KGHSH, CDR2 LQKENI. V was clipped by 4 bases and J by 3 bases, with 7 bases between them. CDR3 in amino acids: CASSLASYNEQFF. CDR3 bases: TGTGCCAGCTCACTTGCTAGCTACAATGAGCAGTTCTTC.

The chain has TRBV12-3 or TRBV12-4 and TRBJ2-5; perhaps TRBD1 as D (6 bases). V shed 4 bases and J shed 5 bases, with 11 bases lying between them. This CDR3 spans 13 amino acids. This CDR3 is CASSSTGVETQYF. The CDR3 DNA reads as TGTGCCAGCAGTTCGACAGGTGTGGAGACCCAGTACTTC.

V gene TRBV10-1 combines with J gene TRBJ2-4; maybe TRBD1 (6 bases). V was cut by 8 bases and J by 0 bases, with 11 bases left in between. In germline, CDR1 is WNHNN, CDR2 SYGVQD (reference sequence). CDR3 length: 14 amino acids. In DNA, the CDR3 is TGCGCCAGCGCCCGGGACACAGCCAAAAACATTCAGTACTTC. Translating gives CASARDTAKNIQYF.

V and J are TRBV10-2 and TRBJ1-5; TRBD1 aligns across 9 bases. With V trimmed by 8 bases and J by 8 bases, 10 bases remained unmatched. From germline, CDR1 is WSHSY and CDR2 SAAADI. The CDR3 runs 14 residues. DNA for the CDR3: TGCGCCAGCGCGGGACAGGGCCCAATGAAGCCCCAGCATTTT. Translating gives CASAGQGPMKPQHF.

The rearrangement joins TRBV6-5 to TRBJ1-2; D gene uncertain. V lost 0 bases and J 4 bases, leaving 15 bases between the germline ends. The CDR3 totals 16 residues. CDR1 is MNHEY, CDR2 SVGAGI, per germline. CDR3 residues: CASSYSPEASFYGYTF. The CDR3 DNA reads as TGTGCCAGCAGTTACTCCCCGGAGGCCTCCTTCTATGGCTACACCTTC.

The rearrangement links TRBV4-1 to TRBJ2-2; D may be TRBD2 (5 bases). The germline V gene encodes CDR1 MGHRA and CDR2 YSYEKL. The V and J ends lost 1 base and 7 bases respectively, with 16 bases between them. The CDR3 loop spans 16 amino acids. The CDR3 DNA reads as TGCGCCAGCAGCCAAGGGCCGGGAAAGGTCTACGGGGAGCTGTTTTTT. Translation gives CASSQGPGKVYGELFF.

CDR3 DNA sequence: TGTGCCAGCCGATACCGGGACAGGGAGGGCGAGCAGTACTTC. Translated: CASRYRDREGEQYF. This sequence joins TRBV3-1 (or the pseudogene TRBV3-2) and TRBJ2-7; 9 bases line up with TRBD1. From germline, CDR1 is LGHDT and CDR2 YNNKEL (reference sequence). CDR3 length equals 14 residues. Losses at the gene ends were 8 bases for V and 6 bases for J; bases not matched to a gene: 11.

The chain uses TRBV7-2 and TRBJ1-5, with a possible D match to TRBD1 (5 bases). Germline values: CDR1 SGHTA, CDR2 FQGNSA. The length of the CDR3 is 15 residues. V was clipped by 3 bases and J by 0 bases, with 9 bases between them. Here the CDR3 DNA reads TGTGCCAGCAGCTTCGCCGGACATAGCAATCAGCCCCAGCATTTT. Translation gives CASSFAGHSNQPQHF.

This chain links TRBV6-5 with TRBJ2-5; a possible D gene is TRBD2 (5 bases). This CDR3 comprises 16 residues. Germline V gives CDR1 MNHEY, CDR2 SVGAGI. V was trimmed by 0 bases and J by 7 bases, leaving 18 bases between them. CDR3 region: CASSYSSYEGPGTQYF. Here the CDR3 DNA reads TGTGCCAGCAGTTACTCGTCCTATGAGGGTCCGGGGACCCAGTACTTC.